The T cell receptor (beta chain) described here comes from a study of T cells after yellow fever vaccination (dated by TCRdb to the late 2010s). The study in broad terms: Libraries from fractions with low cell numbers were prepared with the SMART-Seq v4 Ultra Low Input RNA kit. Bulk PBMC replicates and cell subsets were isolated from blood drawn at multiple timepoints before and after both primary and secondary immunization. Two healthy male donors made up the cohort, one aged 18 to 29 years and the other aged 30 to 40 years. To follow T-cell clones before and after primary and booster YFV17D yellow fever vaccination, bulk TCR alpha and beta repertoires were sequenced over time. Broader findings and caveats from the paper: Compared with the primary T-cell response, the secondary T-cell response was weaker but faster, peaking on day 5 rather than day 15. Only two donors were included in the study, so the extent to which the findings can be generalized is limited. A small fraction of clonotypes appeared in both the CD4 and CD8 compartments, likely as a result of convergent recombination. Most clones expanded after primary vaccination were re-detected after the booster (approximately 95% of CD4 and around 88% of CD8), suggesting broad memory maintenance. Computational filtering was needed because FACS-sorted repertoires could contain abundant contaminating clonotypes from the bulk population.

TCR cDNA was synthesized by 5'RACE template switching, which introduced a universal primer site and unique molecular identifiers. cDNA synthesis was primed from both the TCR alpha and TCR beta constant segments. Libraries were amplified in two PCR steps, with sample barcodes and sequencing adapters added in the second step. Sequencing of libraries was performed on Illumina HiSeq 2500 (2x100 bp) or NovaSeq (2x150 bp). The original methods were these. MIGEC handled demultiplexing of reads and collapsing into UMI consensus sequences, while MiXCR performed V(D)J alignment. Vaccine-responding clonotypes were identified with edgeR using replicate PBMC samples, with FDR below 0.01 and a log2 fold change above 5 up to day 15 being required. CD4 or CD8 identity was assigned to each bulk clonotype according to whether the clonotype was present at higher abundance in the sequenced CD4 repertoire or the sequenced CD8 repertoire. The raw public reads went through TCRdb reprocessing: fastp at Q25, MiXCR clone calling, in-frame beta chains kept. Rows are unified per CDR3 protein, each entry keeping the most common DNA and genes. For this entry, the V and J calls and clone size follow TCRdb and not the study's own pipeline. For this sample there are under 300,000 distinct CDR3 sequences; more than 6.5% appear just once. Jointly, the top ten make up 0.85% to 1.2% of the sample.

This clonotype was detected many times. Its recognized antigen is unknown. There are no base qualities to consult, and no much larger clone falls within one base. A distance of 18 bases separates the germline ends of V and J, which lose 7 bases and 2 bases respectively. As encoded in the germline V gene, CDR1 is SQVTM while CDR2 is ANQGSEA. The CDR3 contains 14 residues, cysteine and phenylalanine counted. CDR3 DNA only is kept here, 42 bases in frame from base 1. According to the study, the label for this sample's treatment or condition signals: live attenuated yellow fever vaccine strain. A standard Ficoll-Paque protocol was used to isolate PBMCs from peripheral blood. CD4 and CD8 T-cell fractions were isolated with Dynabeads CD4 and CD8 positive selection kits. TriZol was used to extract RNA from bulk PBMCs, from CD4 and CD8 fractions, and from dextramer-positive and dextramer-negative fractions.

This clonotype was obtained from a man aged 25 to 40 who received the YFV17D yellow fever vaccine. The chain couples TRBV29-1 to TRBJ2-7, with no confident D gene call. The specimen comprised CD4+ T cells sorted from PBMCs, sampled on the day of the yellow fever booster vaccination. For the CDR3, the sequence is CSATSSMVTYEQYF. The nucleotides are TGCAGCGCCACCAGCTCAATGGTGACCTACGAGCAGTACTTC.